The T cell receptor (beta chain) under discussion was sequenced for a study of blood T cell repertoires in COVID-19. Study overall: COVID-19 samples collected from the United States, Italy and Spain covered acute and convalescent phases. The cDNA or gDNA used as material had been derived from T cells, B-cell-depleted T cells, or PBMCs.

Original processing methods: Researchers report that nucleated cell counts were estimated from reference gene primer amplification. Generated by immunoSEQ multiplex PCR, the TCRdb table keeps only in-frame clones and is missing some. V and J calls and clone size are those listed in that table; D and trimming were worked out from the DNA. The sample shows 150,000 to 200,000 clones, around 84% of them seen only once. The trim removed 5 bases at V and 2 bases at J, leaving 12 bases unmatched. Looked up from germline, CDR1 is MDHEN and CDR2 is SYDVKM. The CDR3 covers 16 residues. Specimen: peripheral blood. This rearrangement joins TRBV28 to TRBJ2-7, with 7 nucleotides matching TRBD1. This receptor was obtained from a woman over 75 with acute or convalescent COVID-19. DNA for the CDR3: TGTGCCAGCAGTAACATACAGGGGATACTGACCTACGAGCAGTACTTC. It translates to CASSNIQGILTYEQYF.